The next 9 T cell receptor beta chains were all read from a single sample in a study of graft-versus-host responses after intestinal transplantation (dated by TCRdb to about 2021). According to the study, the label for this sample's time point signals: cells obtained before transplantation from donor or recipient. In the mixed lymphocyte reactions, around 200,000 CFSE-labeled pre-transplant responders were plated with around 200,000 irradiated violet-dye-labeled stimulators and cultured for approximately six days. The library was prepared using the immunoSEQ multiplex PCR assay. In TCRdb, the immuneACCESS table is reduced to in-frame sequences with V and J assigned. These tables do not hold every clone; where another copy was compared, an unresolved V gene accounts for under half, and the others remain unexplained. This sample holds some 14,000 clones; approximately 38% were observed only once. The top ten clonotypes cover around 14% of the sample.

The specimen comprised alloreactive CD8+ T cells from a mixed lymphocyte reaction culture, sampled before intestinal transplant. Read against the paper, the sample's cell subset or site label means: CFSE-low proliferating T cells sorted from approximately 6-day pre-transplant mixed lymphocyte reaction (GvH or HvG direction). The receptors derive from a human patient who received an intestinal transplant.

Only a few counts were recorded for this clone. V usage is TRBV10-2 and J usage is TRBJ1-2, with D possibly TRBD1 on 6 matching bases. There are 13 residues in the CDR3. Germline V gene data show CDR1 as WSHSY and CDR2 as SAAADI. The V gene lost 5 bases and the J gene lost 4 bases, with 11 bases spanning the gap. The CDR3 spells CASSRQVGYGYTF. The CDR3 DNA is TGCGCCAGCAGTAGACAGGTCGGCTATGGCTACACCTTC.

This clone was counted between two and nine times. The chain carries TRBV28 and TRBJ1-1; D is uncertain. Looked up from germline, CDR1 is MDHEN and CDR2 is SYDVKM. V was cut by 1 base and J by 5 bases, with 14 bases left in between. The CDR3 covers 15 residues. CDR3 sequence reads: CASSLLQEVGTEAFF. The CDR3 DNA follows: TGTGCCAGCAGTTTATTGCAGGAGGTAGGTACTGAAGCTTTCTTT.

The V and J genes are TRBV5-1 and TRBJ2-1, with a weak D call TRBD2 (6 bases). V gave up 2 bases and J gave up 2 bases, with 11 bases separating them. CDR1 is SGHRS and CDR2 is YFSETQ in the germline V gene. The CDR3 runs to 15 residues. The CDR3 DNA reads TGCGCCAGCAGCTTTGGGGGGAGTACCTACAATGAGCAGTTCTTC. Protein sequence: CASSFGGSTYNEQFF.

This clone was seen only a few times. This rearrangement joins TRBV30 to TRBJ2-7, with 10 bases matching TRBD1. Germline CDR1 is GTSNPN and CDR2 is SVGIG (reference sequence). Unmatched junction bases numbered 7, after V lost 4 bases and J lost 7 bases. The CDR3 has 13 amino acids. The CDR3 region is CAWTGTGVEEQYF. CDR3 DNA: TGTGCCTGGACCGGGACAGGGGTAGAGGAGCAGTACTTC.

The chain uses TRBV11-2 and TRBJ1-6; D may be TRBD1 (6 bases). The V end lost 5 bases, the J end lost 3 bases, and 11 bases lay between the germline ends. The length of the CDR3 is 15 residues. Germline V gene lookup returns CDR1 SGHAT and CDR2 FQNNGV. CDR3: CASSEDSNYNSPLHF. The DNA for the CDR3 is TGTGCCAGCAGCGAGGACAGTAACTATAATTCACCCCTCCACTTT.

This clone was seen only a few times. The CDR3 DNA follows: TGCAGCGTTGAGGGGGCGGACTACGAGCAGTACTTC. Translated, it gives CSVEGADYEQYF. This chain links TRBV29-1 with TRBJ2-7; tentatively, D is TRBD1 (6 bases). Per germline, CDR1 SQVTM and CDR2 ANQGSEA. The V and J ends lost 3 bases and 3 bases respectively, with 9 bases between them. The CDR3 totals 12 residues.

This chain uses TRBV7-2 with TRBJ1-2; tentative D call: TRBD1 (5 bases). Deletions cut 3 bases from V and 10 bases from J, with 21 bases between. The CDR3 runs 15 residues. CDR1 is SGHTA and CDR2 is FQGNSA in the germline V gene. CDR3 bases: TGTGCCAGCAGCTTGGGGTACGACATGGGGCCCGACTACACCTTC. Its translation: CASSLGYDMGPDYTF.

This clone was detected a few times. The J gene is TRBJ2-1, the V gene TRBV7-9; D is undetermined. The V end lost 5 bases, the J end lost 0 bases, and 14 bases lay between the germline ends. This CDR3 has 16 amino acids. In germline, CDR1 is SEHNR, CDR2 FQNEAQ (reference sequence). The CDR3 sequence: CASSPPSPSSYNEQFF. The CDR3, as DNA: TGTGCCAGCAGCCCCCCCTCGCCCAGCTCCTACAATGAGCAGTTCTTC.

The chain has TRBV7-9 and TRBJ2-1; 11 positions agree with TRBD2. V was clipped by 5 bases and J by 4 bases; unmatched bases: 4. The CDR3 sequence is 15 residues long. Germline assignment: CDR1 SEHNR and CDR2 FQNEAQ (reference sequence). CDR3 loop: CASSLLAGDYNEQFF. The CDR3 nucleotides are TGTGCCAGCAGCCTACTAGCGGGGGATTACAATGAGCAGTTCTTC.